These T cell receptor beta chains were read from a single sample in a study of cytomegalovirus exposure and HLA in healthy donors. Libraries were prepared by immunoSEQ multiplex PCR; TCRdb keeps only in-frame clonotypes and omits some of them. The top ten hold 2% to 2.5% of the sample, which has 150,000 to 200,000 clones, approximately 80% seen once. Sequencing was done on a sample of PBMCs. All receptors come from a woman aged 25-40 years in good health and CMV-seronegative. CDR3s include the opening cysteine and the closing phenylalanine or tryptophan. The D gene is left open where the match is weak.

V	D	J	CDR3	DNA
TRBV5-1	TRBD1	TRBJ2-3	CASSRTGRLSTDTQYF	TGCGCCAGCAGCCGGACAGGACGACTAAGCACAGATACGCAGTATTTT
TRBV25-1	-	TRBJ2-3	CASSAPQSTDTQYF	TGTGCCAGCAGTGCCCCACAGAGCACAGATACGCAGTATTTT
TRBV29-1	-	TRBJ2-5	CSVRGGRGETQYF	TGCAGCGTGAGGGGGGGGAGGGGAGAGACCCAGTACTTC
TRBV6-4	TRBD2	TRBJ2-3	CASSDDIAGGADTQYF	TGTGCCAGCAGTGACGATATAGCGGGAGGGGCAGATACGCAGTATTTT
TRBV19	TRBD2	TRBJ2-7	CASSIGLAGSYEQYF	TGTGCCAGTAGTATTGGGCTAGCGGGGTCCTACGAGCAGTACTTC
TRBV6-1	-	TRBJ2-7	CASSEAGGSYEQYF	TGTGCCAGCAGTGAAGCTGGCGGCTCCTACGAGCAGTACTTC
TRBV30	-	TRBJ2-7	CAWSVGNYEQYF	TGTGCCTGGAGTGTGGGCAACTACGAGCAGTACTTC
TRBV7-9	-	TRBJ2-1	CASSLDSLNEQFF	TGTGCCAGCAGCTTAGACAGTCTTAATGAGCAGTTCTTC
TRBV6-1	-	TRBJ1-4	CASNTGNTNEKLFF	TGTGCCAGCAATACAGGGAACACTAATGAAAAACTGTTTTTT
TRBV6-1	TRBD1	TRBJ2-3	CASSEASGQGLDTQYF	TGTGCCAGCAGTGAAGCTTCGGGACAGGGATTAGATACGCAGTATTTT
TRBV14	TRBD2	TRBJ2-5	CASSQEFEGLAGDRETQYF	TGTGCCAGCAGCCAAGAATTCGAAGGACTAGCGGGAGATCGGGAGACCCAGTACTTC
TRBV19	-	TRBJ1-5	CASSIRGGSQPQHF	TGTGCCAGTAGTATACGCGGGGGGTCTCAGCCCCAGCATTTT